This T cell receptor (beta chain) stems from a study of brain T cells in children with intractable seizures. As for this clone: Its specificity is not known.

Using immunoSEQ multiplex PCR, the repertoire was profiled, and TCRdb retains in-frame clones only, with some absent. The table records 50,000 to 80,000 clones, 90% to 97% of them present only once. This CDR3 contains 13 residues. Looked up from germline, CDR1 is SGHNT and CDR2 is YYREEE (reference sequence). The ends lost 1 base at V and 7 bases at J; junction bases unmatched: 2. Study-level points and caveats: Viral specificity was inferred only from CDR3 similarity; HCMV serostatus was unknown.

The sequenced cases were selected for having the highest brain T cell transcript signatures. Patients received at least one anti-epileptic drug before surgery. The gene calls are TRBV5-4 and TRBJ2-1, with TRBD1 identical over 7 bases. The sequence was collected from a boy under two years old with focal cortical dysplasia and intractable seizures. The sequencing here drew on peripheral blood, taken at surgery. The CDR3 DNA reads as TGTGCCAGCAGCTTGACAGGGGAGAATGAGCAGTTCTTC. As protein: CASSLTGENEQFF.